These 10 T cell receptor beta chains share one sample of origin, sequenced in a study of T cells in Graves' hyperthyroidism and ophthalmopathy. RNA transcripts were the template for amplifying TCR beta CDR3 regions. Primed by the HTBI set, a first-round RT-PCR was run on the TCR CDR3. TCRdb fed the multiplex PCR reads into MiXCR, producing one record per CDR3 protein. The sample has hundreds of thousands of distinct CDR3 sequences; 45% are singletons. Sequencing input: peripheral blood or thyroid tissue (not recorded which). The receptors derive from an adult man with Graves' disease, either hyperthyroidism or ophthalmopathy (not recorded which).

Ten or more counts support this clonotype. The CDR3 bases are TGTGCCAGCAGTGACATGACAAGGGGGAACACTGAAGCTTTCTTT. Translating it yields CASSDMTRGNTEAFF. The chain carries TRBV25-1 and TRBJ1-1, with a possible D match to TRBD1 (5 bases). Between the trimmed V and J ends, which lost 3 bases and 1 base, there was a span of 12 bases. This CDR3 comprises 15 residues. Germline lookup yields CDR1 MGHDK and CDR2 SYGVNS.

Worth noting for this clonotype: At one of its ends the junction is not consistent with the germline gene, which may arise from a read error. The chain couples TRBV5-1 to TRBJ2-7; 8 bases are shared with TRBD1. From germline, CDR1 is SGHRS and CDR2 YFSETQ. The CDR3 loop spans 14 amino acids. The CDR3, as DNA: TGCGCCAGCAGCCAAGGAACAGGGGGGTACGAGCAGAACTTC. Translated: CASSQGTGGYEQNF.

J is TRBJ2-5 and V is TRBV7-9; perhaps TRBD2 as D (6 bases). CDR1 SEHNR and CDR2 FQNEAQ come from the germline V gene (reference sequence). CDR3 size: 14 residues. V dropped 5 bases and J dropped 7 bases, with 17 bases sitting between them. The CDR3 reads CASSLGLLEGTQYF. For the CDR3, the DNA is TGTGCCAGCAGCCTGGGACTCCTTGAAGGGACCCAGTACTTC.

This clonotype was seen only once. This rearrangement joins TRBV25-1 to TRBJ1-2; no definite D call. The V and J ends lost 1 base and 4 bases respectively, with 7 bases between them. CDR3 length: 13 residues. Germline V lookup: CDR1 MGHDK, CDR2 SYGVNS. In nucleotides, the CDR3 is TGTGCCAGCAGTGAATCGGTTAGCTATGGCTACACCTTC. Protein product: CASSESVSYGYTF.

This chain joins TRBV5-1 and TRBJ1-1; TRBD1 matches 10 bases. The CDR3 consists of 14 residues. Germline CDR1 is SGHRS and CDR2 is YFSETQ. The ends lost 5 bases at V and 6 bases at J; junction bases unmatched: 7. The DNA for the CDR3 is TGCGCCAGCAGGCACGGACAGGGGGTCCCTGAAGCTTTCTTT. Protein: CASRHGQGVPEAFF.

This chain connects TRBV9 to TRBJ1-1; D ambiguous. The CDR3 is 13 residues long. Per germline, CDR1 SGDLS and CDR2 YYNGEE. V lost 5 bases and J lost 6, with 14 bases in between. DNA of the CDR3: TGTGCCAGCAGTTTCGCGAAGAGGGCTGAAGCTTTCTTT. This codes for CASSFAKRAEAFF.

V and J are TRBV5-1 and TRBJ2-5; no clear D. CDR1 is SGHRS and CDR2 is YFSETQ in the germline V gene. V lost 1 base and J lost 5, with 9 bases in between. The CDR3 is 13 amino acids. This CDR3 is CASSLTTDETQYF. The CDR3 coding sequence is TGCGCCAGCAGCTTGACGACGGACGAGACCCAGTACTTC.

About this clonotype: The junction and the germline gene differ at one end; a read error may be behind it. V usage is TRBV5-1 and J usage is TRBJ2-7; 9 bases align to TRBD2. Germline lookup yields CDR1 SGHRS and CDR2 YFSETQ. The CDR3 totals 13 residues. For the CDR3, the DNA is TGCGCCAGCAGACTAGCGGGCGGCTACGATCAGTACTTC. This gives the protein CASRLAGGYDQYF.

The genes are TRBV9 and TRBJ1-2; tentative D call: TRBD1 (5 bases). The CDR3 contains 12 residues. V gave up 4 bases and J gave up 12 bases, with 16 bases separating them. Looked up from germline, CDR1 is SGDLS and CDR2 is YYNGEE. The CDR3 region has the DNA TGTGCCAGCAGCCAAGGACAAGGGCCTCACACCTTC. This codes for CASSQGQGPHTF.

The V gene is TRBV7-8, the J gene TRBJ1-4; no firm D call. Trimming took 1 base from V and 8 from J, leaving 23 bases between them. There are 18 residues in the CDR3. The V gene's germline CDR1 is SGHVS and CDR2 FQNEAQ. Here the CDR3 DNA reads TGTGCCAGCAGCTTAGGCGTGGTGTTGTCAGTCGTAAGAGAAAAACTGTTTTTT. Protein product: CASSLGVVLSVVREKLFF.